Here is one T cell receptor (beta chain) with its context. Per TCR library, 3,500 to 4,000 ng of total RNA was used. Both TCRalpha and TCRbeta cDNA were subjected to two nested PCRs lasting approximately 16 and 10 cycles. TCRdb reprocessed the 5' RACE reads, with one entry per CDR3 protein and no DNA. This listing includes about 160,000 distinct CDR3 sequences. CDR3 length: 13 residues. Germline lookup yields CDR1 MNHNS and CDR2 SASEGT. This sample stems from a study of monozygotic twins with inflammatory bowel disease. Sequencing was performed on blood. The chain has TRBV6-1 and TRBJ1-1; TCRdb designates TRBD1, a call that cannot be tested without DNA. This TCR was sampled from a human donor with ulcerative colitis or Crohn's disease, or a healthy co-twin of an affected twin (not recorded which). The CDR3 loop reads CASSSGRRGEAFF.